The 12 T cell receptor beta chains presented below share a single source sample, sequenced in a study of Ad26.COV2.S vaccination and SARS-CoV-2 variants. Here immunoSEQ multiplex PCR was the method, and the copy in TCRdb shows in-frame clones only, minus some. This sample yields 97,000 or so clones, of which 80% are seen a single time; roughly 17% belongs to the top ten. This sample comprised peripheral blood, obtained after recovery from COVID-19. Receptors were obtained from a human donor who had recovered from COVID-19.

The genes are TRBV28 and TRBJ2-2, with D possibly being TRBD2 (6 bases). Looked up from germline, CDR1 is MDHEN and CDR2 is SYDVKM. This CDR3 has 15 amino acids. V was clipped by 7 bases and J by 4 bases, with 16 bases between them. The CDR3 coding sequence is TGTGCCAGCATCCCAAAGGGACTCCCCACCGGGGAGCTGTTTTTT. It encodes CASIPKGLPTGELFF.

This chain uses TRBV28 with TRBJ2-1; 7 bases are shared with TRBD2. The trim removed 4 bases at V and 8 bases at J, leaving 11 bases unmatched. The CDR3 loop spans 15 amino acids. In germline, CDR1 is MDHEN, CDR2 SYDVKM. CDR3 region: CASSSALAGVDEQFF. In DNA form, the CDR3 reads TGTGCCAGCAGTTCCGCACTGGCGGGGGTAGATGAGCAGTTCTTC. The whole variable domain, remainder taken from reference TRBV28 and TRBJ2-1, is DVKVTQSSRYLVKRTGEKVFLECVQDMDHENMFWYRQDPGLGLRLIYFSYDVKMKEKGDIPEGYSVSREKKERFSLILESASTNQTSMYLCASSSALAGVDEQFFGPGTRLTVL.

J is TRBJ2-7 and V is TRBV5-3; 10 bases fit TRBD1. TRBV5-3 is marked as an open reading frame, function uncertain. CDR3 length: 17 residues. V lost 6 bases to trimming and J lost 5 bases; unmatched junction nucleotides: 17. The CDR3 coding sequence is TGTGCCAGAACTCCAAGGGACAGGGGAAAGCTCCGGAACGAGCAGTACTTC. It codes for CARTPRDRGKLRNEQYF.

The chain links TRBV27 to TRBJ2-5; 7 nucleotides line up with TRBD2. V was pared by 1 base and J by 5 bases, with 7 bases of the junction left unmatched. Germline CDR1 MNHEY, CDR2 SMNVEV (reference sequence). The CDR3 has 15 amino acids. The CDR3 sequence is CASSLWGLPEETQYF. The DNA of the CDR3 is TGTGCCAGCAGTTTATGGGGACTACCCGAGGAGACCCAGTACTTC.

In regard to this clone: At one end the junction does not follow the germline gene, possibly because of a read error. The J gene is TRBJ2-4, the V gene TRBV7-9; D gene unclear. The CDR3 covers 15 residues. From germline, CDR1 is SEHNR and CDR2 FQNEAQ (reference sequence). The CDR3 spells CASTLMPQTKNIQYF. The CDR3 DNA reads TGTGCCAGCACCTTAATGCCCCAGACTAAAAACATTCAGTACTTC.

The chain employs TRBV6-1 and TRBJ1-6; D is unclear. CDR1 and CDR2 (germline): MNHNS, SASEGT. This CDR3 is built from 13 residues. The V and J ends lost 2 bases and 8 bases respectively, with 7 bases between them. CDR3: CASSEQAYSPLHF. CDR3 coding DNA: TGTGCCAGCAGTGAACAGGCTTATTCACCCCTCCACTTT.

This clone came up a few times. This rearrangement joins TRBV4-3 to TRBJ1-2, with D possibly being TRBD1 (5 bases). V was cut by 2 bases and J by 7 bases, with 17 bases left in between. The CDR3 is 15 amino acids. The germline CDR1 and CDR2 sequences are LGHNA and YSLEER. The CDR3 nucleotides are TGCGCCAGCAGCCAACAGGGCAATAGGGGTGGTGGCTACACCTTC. This translates into CASSQQGNRGGGYTF.

V and J are TRBV20-1 and TRBJ2-2; D unclear. Trimming shortened V by 3 bases and J by 5 bases, and 19 bases separated the two germline ends. The CDR3 runs to 16 residues. CDR1 and CDR2 from the germline V gene are DFQATT and SNEGSKA (reference sequence). For the CDR3, the DNA is TGCAGTGCTAGTAGTGGTCTCACTCAAGGGACCGGGGAGCTGTTTTTT. Residues: CSASSGLTQGTGELFF.

The rearrangement uses TRBV28 and TRBJ2-1; 9 bases line up with TRBD1. This CDR3 region has 16 residues. Germline values: CDR1 MDHEN, CDR2 SYDVKM. V shed 6 bases, J shed 2 bases, and the junction held 8 bases outside the gene matches. DNA for the CDR3: TGTGCCAGCAGCCCCCCGGGACAGGGTCCCTACAATGAGCAGTTCTTC. Residues: CASSPPGQGPYNEQFF. Full variable domain (rest looked up from reference TRBV28 and TRBJ2-1): DVKVTQSSRYLVKRTGEKVFLECVQDMDHENMFWYRQDPGLGLRLIYFSYDVKMKEKGDIPEGYSVSREKKERFSLILESASTNQTSMYLCASSPPGQGPYNEQFFGPGTRLTVL.

CDR3 coding DNA: TGTGCCAGCAGCTCCACAGGCCAGCCCCAGCATTTT. It yields the protein CASSSTGQPQHF. J is TRBJ1-5 and V is TRBV3-1 (or the pseudogene TRBV3-2), with D possibly TRBD1 on 5 matching bases. The CDR3 runs to 12 residues. Trimming shortened V by 5 bases and J by 7 bases, and 9 bases separated the two germline ends. CDR1 LGHDT and CDR2 YNNKEL come from the germline V gene (reference sequence).

This chain links TRBV3-1 (or the pseudogene TRBV3-2) with TRBJ2-6, with unresolved D. CDR1 and CDR2 from the germline V gene are LGHDT and YNNKEL (reference sequence). V dropped 3 bases and J dropped 0 bases, with 15 bases sitting between them. The CDR3 loop spans 18 amino acids. The CDR3: CASSQVLWTVSGANVLTF. CDR3 coding DNA: TGTGCCAGCAGCCAGGTTCTTTGGACGGTCTCTGGGGCCAACGTCCTGACTTTC.

The chain carries TRBV19 and TRBJ2-4, with D possibly being TRBD1 (6 bases). The V and J ends lost 4 bases and 5 bases respectively, with 21 bases between them. Germline lookup yields CDR1 LNHDA and CDR2 SQIVND (reference sequence). This CDR3 comprises 17 residues. The CDR3 DNA reads TGTGCCAGTAGTACCCCGAGGGGGAACGGTTTTGAAAACATTCAGTACTTC. This encodes CASSTPRGNGFENIQYF.